The 21 T cell receptor beta chains reported below all come from one sample, sequenced in a study of cytomegalovirus exposure and HLA in healthy donors. In the PCR, 60 Vbeta and 13 Jbeta primers were used. Clones were read by immunoSEQ multiplex PCR, and TCRdb kept only the in-frame ones, dropping some. The sample lists roughly 150,000 clones; roughly 70% were seen once. Sequencing used PBMCs. The origin of the receptors is a male donor in good health and CMV-seronegative.

The rearrangement links TRBV7-2 to TRBJ2-3; D is uncertain. Germline V gene sequence: CDR1 SGHTA, CDR2 FQGNSA. The V gene lost 2 bases and the J gene lost 5 bases, with 8 bases spanning the gap. The CDR3 consists of 13 residues. CDR3 nucleotides: TGTGCCAGCAGCTTACAGGAACGAGATACGCAGTATTTT. Protein: CASSLQERDTQYF.

The V and J genes are TRBV25-1 and TRBJ2-5; D possibly corresponds to TRBD2 (7 bases). Germline V gives CDR1 MGHDK, CDR2 SYGVNS. Between the trimmed V and J ends, which lost 1 base and 7 bases, there was a span of 10 bases. The CDR3 runs to 13 residues. CDR3 region: CASSELRGGTQYF. DNA of the CDR3: TGTGCCAGCAGTGAATTGAGGGGGGGGACCCAGTACTTC. Full variable domain (missing parts from reference TRBV25-1 and TRBJ2-5): EADIYQTPRYLVIGTGKKITLECSQTMGHDKMYWYQQDPGMELHLIHYSYGVNSTEKGDLSSESTVSRIRTEHFPLTLESARPSHTSQYLCASSELRGGTQYFGPGTRLLVL.

This chain's CDR3 is CASSLSISGDYEQYF. The CDR3 nucleotides read TGTGCCAGCAGCTTAAGCATTTCAGGGGACTACGAGCAGTACTTC. The gene calls are TRBV7-8 and TRBJ2-7; tentatively, D is TRBD1 (6 bases). V was clipped by 2 bases and J by 3 bases, with 14 bases between them. This CDR3 has 15 residues. Germline V CDR1 and CDR2: SGHVS, FQNEAQ.

The rearrangement uses TRBV19 and TRBJ1-1; 7 bases align to TRBD1. Germline V CDR1 and CDR2: LNHDA, SQIVND (reference sequence). The J segment lost 0 bases and the V segment lost 8 bases, leaving 6 bases of the junction unmatched. The CDR3 is made up of 14 amino acids. The CDR3 spells CASGLTGLNTEAFF. The CDR3 DNA follows: TGTGCCAGTGGACTGACAGGGCTGAACACTGAAGCTTTCTTT.

V is TRBV9 and J is TRBJ2-7, with unresolved D. Trimming cost V 7 bases and J 3 bases, with 14 bases left between them. The germline gives CDR1 SGDLS, CDR2 YYNGEE. CDR3 size: 13 residues. The CDR3 DNA is TGTGCCAGCTCGTTTACGGTTGGCTACGAGCAGTACTTC. Amino acid sequence: CASSFTVGYEQYF.

The rearrangement links TRBV2 to TRBJ2-5; 13 bases match TRBD2. Germline trimming cut 10 bases from V and 5 bases from J; bases unmatched to any gene: 10. CDR3 length: 15 amino acids. CDR1 and CDR2 from the germline V gene are SNHLY and FYNNEI. CDR3 DNA sequence: TGTGCCATCGGACTAGCGGGGGAGGAGGGGGAGACCCAGTACTTC. As protein: CAIGLAGEEGETQYF. The full variable domain, in which reference TRBV2 and TRBJ2-5 provide the parts outside the CDR3, is EPEVTQTPSHQVTQMGQEVILRCVPISNHLYFYWYRQILGQKVEFLVSFYNNEISEKSEIFDDQFSVERPDGSNFTLKIRSTKLEDSAMYFCAIGLAGEEGETQYFGPGTRLLVL.

The chain is built from TRBV5-1 and TRBJ1-4, with TRBD1 matching over 11 bases. The junction had 5 bases not matched to a gene; V was cut back by 4 bases and J by 0 bases. The length of the CDR3 is 17 residues. The germline gives CDR1 SGHRS, CDR2 YFSETQ. The CDR3: CASSLGQGVSTNEKLFF. DNA for the CDR3: TGCGCCAGCAGCCTGGGACAGGGGGTGTCAACTAATGAAAAACTGTTTTTT.

V usage is TRBV18 and J usage is TRBJ1-2, with D maybe TRBD1 (5 bases). The ends were cut back, 0 bases at V and 7 bases at J, with 12 bases in the middle. Germline V gene sequence: CDR1 KGHSH, CDR2 LQKENI. This CDR3 has 14 amino acids. Here the CDR3 reads CASSPPSRAPGYTF. CDR3 sequence (DNA): TGTGCCAGCTCACCACCGAGCAGGGCTCCTGGCTACACCTTC.

The chain employs TRBV19 and TRBJ1-5, with TRBD1 matching over 8 bases. Looked up from germline, CDR1 is LNHDA and CDR2 is SQIVND (reference sequence). The CDR3 extends over 15 amino acids. V dropped 7 bases and J dropped 5; count of bases not matched to a gene: 10. CDR3 in DNA: TGTGCCAGTACCCCTCCCGGGACAGGTTATCAGCCCCAGCATTTT. It yields the protein CASTPPGTGYQPQHF. Using reference TRBV19 and TRBJ1-5 for the parts outside the CDR3, the full variable domain is DGGITQSPKYLFRKEGQNVTLSCEQNLNHDAMYWYRQDPGQGLRLIYYSQIVNDFQKGDIAEGYSVSREKKESFPLTVTSAQKNPTAFYLCASTPPGTGYQPQHFGDGTRLSIL.

The CDR3 here is CAIRATGIMNTEAFF. CDR3 coding DNA: TGTGCCATCAGGGCTACAGGGATCATGAACACTGAAGCTTTCTTT. This rearrangement joins TRBV10-3 to TRBJ1-1; possibly TRBD1 for D (6 bases). Germline V gene lookup returns CDR1 ENHRY and CDR2 SYGVKD. The CDR3 has 15 amino acids. The V end lost 6 bases, the J end lost 0 bases, and 14 bases lay between the germline ends.

This chain joins TRBV7-8 and TRBJ1-5; 10 nucleotides match TRBD1. This CDR3 contains 14 residues. The ends lost 6 bases at V and 6 bases at J; junction bases unmatched: 5. Germline V gene data show CDR1 as SGHVS and CDR2 as FQNEAQ. The CDR3 DNA reads TGTGCCAGCAGGGCCGGGACAGGGGTTCAGCCCCAGCATTTT. It codes for CASRAGTGVQPQHF.

The genes are TRBV6-5 and TRBJ1-3, with D perhaps matching TRBD1 (5 bases). Germline loops: CDR1 MNHEY, CDR2 SVGAGI. The V and J ends lost 5 bases and 7 bases respectively, with 18 bases between them. This CDR3 has 15 residues. CDR3 nucleotides: TGTGCCAGCAGTGCTACCGTCGACAGTTCCAACACCATATATTTT. Its translation is CASSATVDSSNTIYF.

This clone has just a few counts. The rearrangement uses TRBV27 and TRBJ2-7; no clear D. CDR3 length equals 13 residues. Germline V gene data show CDR1 as MNHEY and CDR2 as SMNVEV (reference sequence). V dropped 8 bases and J dropped 0 bases, with 11 bases sitting between them. The CDR3 region has the DNA TGTGCCAGCGTTTACTGTAGCTCCTACGAGCAGTACTTC. Protein sequence: CASVYCSSYEQYF.

The rearrangement uses TRBV27 and TRBJ2-7, with 11 bases lining up with TRBD1. CDR1 MNHEY and CDR2 SMNVEV come from the germline V gene (reference sequence). Trimming cost V 2 bases and J 2 bases; bases outside gene matches: 5. The CDR3 extends over 16 amino acids. This chain's CDR3 is CASSLGQGAIAYEQYF. The CDR3 DNA is TGTGCCAGCAGTTTAGGACAGGGGGCGATAGCCTACGAGCAGTACTTC.

V gene TRBV2 combines with J gene TRBJ2-7; 7 positions match TRBD1. The CDR3 has 13 amino acids. Germline lookup yields CDR1 SNHLY and CDR2 FYNNEI. Trimming took 6 bases from V and 2 from J; bases not matched to a gene: 4. The chain's CDR3 is CASRVDRAYEQYF. The DNA for the CDR3 is TGTGCCAGCAGAGTAGACAGGGCCTACGAGCAGTACTTC.

This clone appeared a few times. The rearrangement joins TRBV5-8 to TRBJ1-4, with TRBD1 matching over 7 bases. CDR1 and CDR2 from the germline V gene are SGHTS and YDEGEE. V lost 0 bases and J lost 3; bases outside the gene matches: 2. This CDR3 comprises 15 residues. CDR3 residues: CASSLGQGSNEKLFF. As DNA, the CDR3 is TGTGCCAGCAGCTTGGGACAGGGTTCTAATGAAAAACTGTTTTTT.

This rearrangement joins TRBV19 to TRBJ2-1; D is unresolved. V lost 5 bases and J lost 4, with 12 bases in between. The germline gives CDR1 LNHDA, CDR2 SQIVND (reference sequence). The CDR3 sequence is 14 residues long. CDR3 loop: CASSVSLIYNEQFF. CDR3 in DNA: TGTGCCAGTAGTGTTTCCCTAATATACAATGAGCAGTTCTTC.

The chain couples TRBV5-6 to TRBJ1-2; D is ambiguous. In germline, CDR1 is SGHDT, CDR2 YYEEEE. The CDR3 loop spans 13 amino acids. The V and J ends lost 4 bases and 6 bases respectively, with 13 bases between them. The CDR3 loop reads CASSPMGGHGYTF. The CDR3 region has the DNA TGTGCCAGCAGCCCGATGGGAGGCCATGGCTACACCTTC.

The chain joins TRBV2 to TRBJ2-5; 8 bases agree with TRBD1. In germline, CDR1 is SNHLY, CDR2 FYNNEI. Trimming removed 0 bases from V and 2 bases from J; junction bases left unmatched: 14. The CDR3 length is 19 residues. This CDR3 is CASSEAHPLTDREQETQYF. The CDR3 DNA reads as TGTGCCAGCAGTGAAGCGCATCCCCTAACGGACAGGGAGCAAGAGACCCAGTACTTC.

The V gene is TRBV7-6, the J gene TRBJ2-1; 10 bases fit TRBD2. This CDR3 is built from 15 residues. Per germline, CDR1 SGHVS and CDR2 FNYEAQ. After removal of 0 bases from V and 9 bases from J, the junction contained 5 bases not matched to a gene. CDR3 loop: CASSLASGGKVEQFF. CDR3 bases: TGTGCCAGCAGCTTAGCTAGCGGGGGGAAAGTTGAGCAGTTCTTC.

In DNA, the CDR3 is TGTGCCAGCAGCCTCCGTTCAGGGGGGCCCGCTTTCTTT. Translation gives CASSLRSGGPAFF. The rearrangement uses TRBV9 and TRBJ1-1; 7 bases are a match to TRBD1. This CDR3 has 13 residues. CDR1 SGDLS and CDR2 YYNGEE come from the germline V gene. V gave up 4 bases and J gave up 11 bases; unmatched junction bases: 11.